These T cell receptor beta chains were read from a single sample in a study of identical twins. Using its own MiXCR run on the 5' RACE reads, TCRdb lists one record per CDR3 protein. This sample has approximately 890,000 distinct CDR3 sequences; roughly 12% occur once, and the top ten carry around 1.6%. The data were also submitted as part of a second study, on yellow fever vaccine responses in identical twins.

Material for sequencing was PBMCs. The source of these receptors is a woman aged 18-29 years in good health. CDR3s include the opening cysteine and the closing phenylalanine or tryptophan. D genes are given only for firm matches. A row's size may be missing; if present it is once, few, many or a size class.

length,J,size,D,V,CDR3,DNA
15,TRBJ2-1,-,-,TRBV7-9,CASSPWVSSYNEQFF,TGTGCCAGCAGCCCTTGGGTTAGCTCCTACAATGAGCAGTTCTTC
15,TRBJ2-7,-,TRBD2,TRBV19,CASSMSSSGRYEQYF,TGTGCCAGTAGTATGTCGTCTAGCGGGAGATACGAGCAGTACTTC
19,TRBJ2-5,-,-,TRBV6-4,CASSNTFRDKLEPQLTQYF,TGTGCCAGCAGTAACACGTTCCGGGACAAACTAGAGCCCCAATTGACCCAGTACTTC
14,TRBJ2-5,few,-,TRBV7-6,CASSSFLARETQYF,TGTGCCAGCAGCTCGTTTCTAGCGCGAGAGACCCAGTACTTC
13,TRBJ1-3,-,TRBD1,TRBV7-9,CASSPGQERTIYF,TGTGCCAGCAGCCCTGGACAGGAACGGACCATATATTTT
16,TRBJ1-1,few,TRBD1,TRBV3-1,CASSQPLGQGGTEAFF,TGTGCCAGCAGCCAACCCTTGGGACAGGGAGGCACTGAAGCTTTCTTT
16,TRBJ2-3,-,TRBD2,TRBV6-2/TRBV6-3,CASSYRRETFADTQYF,TGTGCCAGCAGTTACCGGCGGGAGACGTTCGCAGATACGCAGTATTTT
15,TRBJ1-1,-,-,TRBV5-1,CASSPWAEMNTEAFF,TGCGCCAGCAGCCCGTGGGCGGAAATGAACACTGAAGCTTTCTTT
16,TRBJ2-7,few,TRBD1,TRBV15,CATSRAMGQGDYEQYF,TGTGCCACCAGCAGAGCCATGGGACAGGGGGACTACGAGCAGTACTTC
13,TRBJ2-1,-,-,TRBV24-1,CATNSGADNEQFF,TGTGCCACCAACTCCGGGGCAGACAATGAGCAGTTCTTC
13,TRBJ2-1,-,-,TRBV7-6,CASSLVVANEQFF,TGTGCCAGCAGCTTAGTTGTTGCCAATGAGCAGTTCTTC
14,TRBJ2-7,few,-,TRBV12-3/TRBV12-4,CASSLGLQVDEQYF,TGTGCCAGCTCTTTGGGGTTACAGGTAGACGAGCAGTACTTC
12,TRBJ2-3,-,-,TRBV6-2/TRBV6-3,CASSFNLITQYF,TGTGCCAGCAGTTTCAACCTTATTACGCAGTATTTT
18,TRBJ2-3,few,TRBD1,TRBV28,CASSFSRSGTDFTDTQYF,TGTGCCAGCAGTTTCTCGCGGAGTGGGACAGACTTCACAGATACGCAGTATTTT
15,TRBJ2-5,-,-,TRBV3-1,CASSHRGGTRETQYF,TGTGCCAGCAGCCATCGGGGCGGGACCAGGGAGACCCAGTACTTC
19,TRBJ1-2,few,-,TRBV3-1,CASSQDGIAGSPSNYGYTF,TGTGCCAGCAGCCAAGATGGCATCGCAGGGTCTCCCTCTAACTATGGCTACACCTTC
14,TRBJ2-1,many,-,TRBV12-3/TRBV12-4,CASSLANGVFEQFF,TGTGCCAGCAGTTTAGCGAACGGGGTTTTTGAGCAGTTCTTC
18,TRBJ2-3,-,-,TRBV19,CASSIDLFGSGQADTQYF,TGTGCCAGTAGTATAGATCTATTCGGCAGCGGGCAGGCAGATACGCAGTATTTT
15,TRBJ1-1,few,-,TRBV20-1,CSASLGSLMNTEAFF,TGCAGTGCTAGTCTCGGCAGCCTAATGAACACTGAAGCTTTCTTT
14,TRBJ2-1,few,-,TRBV28,CASSFGRAANEQFF,TGTGCCAGCAGTTTTGGCAGGGCGGCCAATGAGCAGTTCTTC
16,TRBJ2-3,-,TRBD2,TRBV24-1,CATSDSSGGSADTQYF,TGTGCCACCAGTGACAGTAGCGGGGGATCCGCAGATACGCAGTATTTT
15,TRBJ2-1,many,-,TRBV6-1,CASRFDRQVNNEQFF,TGTGCCAGCAGGTTTGACAGACAAGTTAACAATGAGCAGTTCTTC
16,TRBJ2-3,few,TRBD2,TRBV6-5,CASSSTSGGGTDTQYF,TGTGCCAGCAGCTCTACTAGCGGGGGGGGTACTGATACGCAGTATTTT
17,TRBJ1-2,many,TRBD1,TRBV15,CATSRGETGFLDYGYTF,TGTGCCACCAGCAGAGGGGAGACAGGGTTTTTGGACTATGGCTACACCTTC
13,TRBJ2-7,many,-,TRBV12-3/TRBV12-4,CASSLKEGRPLYF,TGTGCCAGCAGTTTAAAAGAGGGTCGCCCCCTGTACTTC
15,TRBJ2-1,once,-,TRBV20-1,CSTNLPGTVLDEQFF,TGCAGTACAAACCTCCCCGGGACGGTACTTGATGAGCAGTTCTTC
12,TRBJ2-7,-,-,TRBV29-1,CSVSEALYEQYF,TGCAGCGTGAGTGAAGCTCTCTACGAGCAGTACTTC
14,TRBJ2-1,-,-,TRBV5-6,CASSFWNRRNEQFF,TGTGCCAGCAGCTTTTGGAACCGGCGAAATGAGCAGTTCTTC
15,TRBJ2-1,many,TRBD1,TRBV4-1,CASSQDRGLYNEQFF,TGCGCCAGCAGCCAGGACAGGGGGCTGTACAATGAGCAGTTCTTC
13,TRBJ2-7,many,TRBD2,TRBV20-1,CSATSVNSYEQYF,TGCAGTGCGACTAGCGTAAACTCCTACGAGCAGTACTTC
15,TRBJ1-2,few,TRBD1,TRBV6-1,CASSPLPTGNYGYTF,TGTGCCAGCAGTCCCCTTCCGACAGGGAACTATGGCTACACCTTC
12,TRBJ2-1,-,-,TRBV27,CASSLVGRQQFF,TGTGCCAGCAGTTTAGTCGGTAGGCAGCAGTTCTTC
17,TRBJ2-4,-,-,TRBV5-8,CASSLVLLNLAKNIQYF,TGTGCCAGCAGCTTGGTGTTACTGAACCTAGCCAAAAACATTCAGTACTTC
15,TRBJ2-2,-,-,TRBV24-1,CATSEPVGGTGELFF,TGTGCCACCAGTGAGCCGGTAGGAGGGACCGGGGAGCTGTTTTTT
16,TRBJ1-6,-,TRBD1,TRBV5-1,CASSLAGTDENSPLHF,TGCGCCAGCAGCTTAGCAGGGACAGATGAAAATTCACCCCTCCACTTT
21,TRBJ2-3,-,TRBD2,TRBV6-2/TRBV6-3,CASSLYLEGLAGVMRTDTQYF,TGTGCCAGCAGTCTCTACCTGGAGGGACTAGCGGGCGTGATGCGCACAGATACGCAGTATTTT
16,TRBJ2-1,-,-,TRBV15,CATSRGRPGASDEQFF,TGTGCCACCAGCAGAGGTAGGCCGGGAGCTTCTGATGAGCAGTTCTTC
17,TRBJ2-5,few,TRBD1,TRBV7-9,CASSSTTGTGGKETQYF,TGTGCCAGCAGCTCAACCACCGGGACAGGGGGAAAAGAGACCCAGTACTTC
14,TRBJ2-3,many,-,TRBV5-1,CASSLVEDTDTQYF,TGCGCCAGCAGCTTGGTGGAGGACACAGATACGCAGTATTTT